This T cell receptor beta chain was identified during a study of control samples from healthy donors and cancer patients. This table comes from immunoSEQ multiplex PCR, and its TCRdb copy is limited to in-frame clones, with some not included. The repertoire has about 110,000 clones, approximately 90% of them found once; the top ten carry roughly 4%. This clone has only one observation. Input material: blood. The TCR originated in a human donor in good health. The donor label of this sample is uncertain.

The CDR3 loop reads CASSPGSGDYEQYF. As DNA, the CDR3 is TGTGCCAGCAGCCCCGGTAGCGGGGACTACGAGCAGTACTTC. The chain recombines TRBV6-6 with TRBJ2-7; 8 bases agree with TRBD2. The V gene end was trimmed by 6 bases and the J gene end by 3 bases; junction bases not matched to a gene: 7. The CDR3 runs 14 residues. Germline lookup yields CDR1 MNHNY and CDR2 SVGAGI (reference sequence).